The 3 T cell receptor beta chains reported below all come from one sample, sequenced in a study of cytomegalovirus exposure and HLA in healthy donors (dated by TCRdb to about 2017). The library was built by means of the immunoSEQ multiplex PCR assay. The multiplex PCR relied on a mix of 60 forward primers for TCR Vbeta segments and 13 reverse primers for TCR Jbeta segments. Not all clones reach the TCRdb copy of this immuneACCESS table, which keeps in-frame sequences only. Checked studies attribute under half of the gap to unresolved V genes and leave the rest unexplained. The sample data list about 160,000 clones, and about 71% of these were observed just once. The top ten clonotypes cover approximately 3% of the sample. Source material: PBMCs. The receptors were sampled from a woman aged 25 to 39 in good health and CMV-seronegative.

The CDR3 region is CASSFGQGSSYEQYF. In nucleotides, the CDR3 is TGTGCCAGCAGCTTCGGACAGGGGAGTTCCTACGAGCAGTACTTC. V usage is TRBV7-3 and J usage is TRBJ2-7; 9 bases line up with TRBD1. V was clipped by 3 bases and J by 1 base; unmatched bases: 4. In germline, CDR1 is SGHTA, CDR2 FQGTGA. The CDR3 loop spans 15 amino acids.

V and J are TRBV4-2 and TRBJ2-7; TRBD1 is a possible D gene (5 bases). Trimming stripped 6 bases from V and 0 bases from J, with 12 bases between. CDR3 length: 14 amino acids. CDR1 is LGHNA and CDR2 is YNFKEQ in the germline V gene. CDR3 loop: CASRLQVTSYEQYF. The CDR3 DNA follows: TGTGCCAGCAGATTACAGGTGACCTCCTACGAGCAGTACTTC.

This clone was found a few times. CDR3 DNA sequence: TGTGCCAGCACCGACGCACCCCGGAGCTCCTACGAGCAGTACTTC. Translated: CASTDAPRSSYEQYF. The chain links TRBV7-9 to TRBJ2-7; D remains ambiguous. The V end was cut by 7 bases, the J end by 0 bases, with 16 bases between. The CDR3 length is 15 residues. Per germline, CDR1 SEHNR and CDR2 FQNEAQ (reference sequence).